This record covers a single T cell receptor beta chain. The antigen is undetermined. The V gene end was trimmed by 5 bases and the J gene end by 8 bases; junction bases not matched to a gene: 15. CDR1 SGHTA and CDR2 FQGNSA come from the germline V gene. This CDR3 has 17 amino acids. This sample stems from a study of cytomegalovirus exposure and HLA in healthy donors. Study background: The approximately 110 validation repertoires used a platform that matched the one used for the roughly 650 first-cohort repertoires, as a later analysis reported.

Clones were sequenced by immunoSEQ multiplex PCR, and TCRdb holds only the in-frame ones, with some missing. The sample lists 82,000 or so clones, roughly 94% seen once, with under 0.9% in the top ten. Study-level findings and limits: Specific recognition of CMV antigens was confirmed in vitro for three chains (all CMV-associated).

This clonotype was obtained from a woman under 30 in good health and CMV-seronegative. The gene calls are TRBV7-2 and TRBJ2-3; TRBD2 aligns across 11 bases. The specimen was PBMCs. DNA for the CDR3: TGTGCCAGCAGCGCAACTAGCGGGGGTGGGACACAGGGTACGCAGTATTTT. This encodes CASSATSGGGTQGTQYF.